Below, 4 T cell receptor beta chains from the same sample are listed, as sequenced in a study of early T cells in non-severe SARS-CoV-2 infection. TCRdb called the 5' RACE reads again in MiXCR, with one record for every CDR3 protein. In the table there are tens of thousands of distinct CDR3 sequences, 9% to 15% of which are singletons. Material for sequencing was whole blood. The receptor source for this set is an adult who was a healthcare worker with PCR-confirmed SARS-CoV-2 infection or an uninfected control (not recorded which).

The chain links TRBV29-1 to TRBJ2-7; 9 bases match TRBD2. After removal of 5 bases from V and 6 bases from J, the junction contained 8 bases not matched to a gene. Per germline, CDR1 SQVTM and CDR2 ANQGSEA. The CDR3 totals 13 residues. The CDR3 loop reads CSVSRGGRLEQYF. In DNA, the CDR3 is TGCAGCGTTTCGCGGGGGGGACGCCTCGAGCAGTACTTC.

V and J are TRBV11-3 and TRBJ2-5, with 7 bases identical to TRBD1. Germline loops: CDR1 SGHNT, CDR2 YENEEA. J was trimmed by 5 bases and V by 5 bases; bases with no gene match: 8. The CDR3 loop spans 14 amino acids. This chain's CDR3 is CASSALVQGETQYF. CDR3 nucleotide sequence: TGTGCCAGCAGCGCACTAGTACAGGGGGAGACCCAGTACTTC.

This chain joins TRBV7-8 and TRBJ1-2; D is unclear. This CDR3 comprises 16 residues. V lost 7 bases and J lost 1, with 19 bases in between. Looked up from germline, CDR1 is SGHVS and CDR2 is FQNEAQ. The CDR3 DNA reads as TGTGCCAGCACCCCTTGGCGGGCAGGTCTTAACTATGGCTACACCTTC. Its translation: CASTPWRAGLNYGYTF.

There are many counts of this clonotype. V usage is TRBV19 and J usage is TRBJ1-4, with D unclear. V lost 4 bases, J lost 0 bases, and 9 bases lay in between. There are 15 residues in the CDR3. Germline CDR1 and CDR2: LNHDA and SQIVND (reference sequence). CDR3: CASSTEQATNEKLFF. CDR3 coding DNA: TGTGCCAGTAGTACGGAACAAGCAACTAATGAAAAACTGTTTTTT.